Following are 26 T cell receptor beta chains from one sample sequenced in a study. TCRdb reanalysed the 5' RACE reads using MiXCR and keeps one entry per CDR3 protein. The table includes 35,000 to 50,000 distinct CDR3 sequences, less than 35% detected once. The sample consisted of memory CD4+ T cells sorted from a lymph node. Subset noted: memory CD4+ T cells, CD4+CD45RO+CD25-. The receptors come from a female donor with breast cancer.

Comments on this clonotype: A much more abundant neighbour one base away suggests this may be a read error. V gene TRBV5-1 combines with J gene TRBJ2-7; no firm D call. This CDR3 region has 12 residues. Trimming removed 4 bases from V and 5 bases from J, with 10 bases in between. From germline, CDR1 is SGHRS and CDR2 YFSETQ. The CDR3 sequence is CASSLDGDEQYF. CDR3 in DNA: TGCGCCAGCAGCCTGGACGGCGACGAGCAGTACTTC. The variable domain in full, with the rest retrieved from reference TRBV5-1 and TRBJ2-7, is KAGVTQTPRYLIKTRGQQVTLSCSPISGHRSVSWYQQTPGQGLQFLFEYFSETQRNKGNFPGRFSGRQFSNSRSEMNVSTLELGDSALYLCASSLDGDEQYFGPGTRLTVT.

Notes on this clonotype: One end of the junction fails to match germline, which may point to a read error. The chain joins TRBV4-2 to TRBJ1-5; D is perhaps TRBD1 (5 bases). The CDR3 is made up of 16 amino acids. The germline CDR1 and CDR2 sequences are LGHNA and YNFKEQ. The chain's CDR3 is CANSRDGATSNQPQHF. In DNA form, the CDR3 reads TGTGCCAACAGCCGGGACGGAGCGACTAGCAATCAGCCCCAGCATTTT.

By share, this clonotype counts as medium-sized. V usage is TRBV4-3 and J usage is TRBJ2-7, with TRBD2 matching over 13 bases. Trimming removed 4 bases from V and 3 bases from J; junction bases left unmatched: 3. Per germline, CDR1 LGHNA and CDR2 YSLEER. The CDR3 has 15 amino acids. As DNA, the CDR3 is TGCGCCAGCAGCCTCGGGACTAGCGGGGACTACGAGCAGTACTTC. The encoded protein is CASSLGTSGDYEQYF.

This clonotype appeared a few times. This chain links TRBV27 with TRBJ2-3; D is ambiguous. This CDR3 has 14 amino acids. The germline CDR1 and CDR2 sequences are MNHEY and SMNVEV (reference sequence). V was clipped by 5 bases and J by 0 bases, with 9 bases between them. CDR3 region: CASSPLFSTDTQYF. CDR3 nucleotide sequence: TGTGCCAGCAGTCCCCTGTTTAGCACAGATACGCAGTATTTT.

Here the CDR3 DNA reads TGCAGTGCTACGGCAGGGGCAGTGTCTGGGGCCAACGTCCTGACTTTC. Translation: CSATAGAVSGANVLTF. This chain uses TRBV20-1 with TRBJ2-6; D may be TRBD1 (6 bases). V was trimmed by 4 bases and J by 1 base, leaving 14 bases between them. Germline V gives CDR1 DFQATT, CDR2 SNEGSKA (reference sequence). The CDR3 totals 16 residues.

This clonotype came up a few times. The chain combines TRBV9 with TRBJ2-5; 11 bases map to TRBD1. Trimming cost V 1 base and J 4 bases; bases outside gene matches: 3. This CDR3 has 15 amino acids. CDR1 and CDR2 (germline): SGDLS, YYNGEE. CDR3 DNA: TGTGCCAGCAGCGTAACCGGGACAGGGGGAGAGACCCAGTACTTC. It codes for CASSVTGTGGETQYF.

This clonotype was observed a handful of times. The genes are TRBV7-2 and TRBJ2-3, with D uncertain. Germline CDR1 and CDR2: SGHTA and FQGNSA. This CDR3 spans 13 amino acids. Trimming pared 5 bases from V and 4 bases from J, leaving 10 bases between. The CDR3 here is CASSPLTPDTQYF. As DNA, the CDR3 is TGTGCCAGCAGCCCCCTGACACCAGATACGCAGTATTTT.

This clonotype has more than one count but fewer than ten. A much larger clone differs from this one at a single base, so this may be a read error. The V gene is TRBV7-9, the J gene TRBJ1-5; D gene ambiguous. Germline values: CDR1 SEHNR, CDR2 FQNEAQ (reference sequence). CDR3 size: 15 residues. CDR3 nucleotide sequence: TGTGCCGGCAGCTTAAGTGGCAGTAGCAATCAGCCCCAGCATTTT. Amino acid sequence: CAGSLSGSSNQPQHF.

V usage is TRBV27 and J usage is TRBJ2-5, with 9 bases fitting TRBD1. Germline V gene lookup returns CDR1 MNHEY and CDR2 SMNVEV (reference sequence). V was pared by 7 bases and J by 5 bases, with 8 bases of the junction left unmatched. CDR3 length equals 14 residues. The CDR3 DNA is TGTGCCAGCAAGCTACAGGGGGCGGGCGAGACCCAGTACTTC. It is translated as CASKLQGAGETQYF.

The chain couples TRBV12-3 or TRBV12-4 to TRBJ1-1, with D tentatively TRBD1 (5 bases). The CDR3 runs 13 residues. Trimming removed 3 bases from V and 1 base from J, with 6 bases in between. This CDR3 reads CASSLGGNTEAFF. CDR3 DNA sequence: TGTGCCAGCAGTTTGGGGGGGAACACTGAAGCTTTCTTT.

On this clonotype itself: At one end the junction does not follow the germline gene, possibly because of a read error. This chain connects TRBV6-1 to TRBJ1-2, with TRBD1 matching over 10 bases. This CDR3 has 14 amino acids. Germline assignment: CDR1 MNHNS and CDR2 SASEGT. The CDR3 here is CASREGQGVYGYTF. Written as DNA, the CDR3 is TGTGCCAGCAGGGAAGGACAGGGGGTCTATGGCTACACCTTC.

The J gene is TRBJ2-2, the V gene TRBV7-8; 16 positions match TRBD2. Germline V gene sequence: CDR1 SGHVS, CDR2 FQNEAQ. This CDR3 spans 18 amino acids. J gave up 6 bases and V 3 bases, and 7 bases lay outside the gene matches. This CDR3 reads CASSLAGTSGRESGELFF. The CDR3 nucleotides read TGTGCCAGCAGCTTGGCCGGGACTAGCGGGAGGGAATCCGGGGAGCTGTTTTTT.

The chain links TRBV4-2 to TRBJ2-7; D unresolved. With 0 bases removed from V and 1 base from J, the gap between germline ends came to 13 bases. Germline-derived CDR1 and CDR2 are LGHNA and YNFKEQ. The CDR3 is 16 amino acids. This chain's CDR3 is CASSQEQASPSYEQYF. CDR3 in DNA: TGTGCCAGCAGCCAAGAGCAGGCTTCCCCGTCCTACGAGCAGTACTTC.

The chain uses TRBV18 and TRBJ2-7, with 8 bases that match TRBD2. V dropped 3 bases and J dropped 5; count of bases not matched to a gene: 9. This CDR3 is 15 amino acids long. Per germline, CDR1 KGHSH and CDR2 LQKENI. The CDR3: CASSPPAGVMNEQYF. Here the CDR3 DNA reads TGTGCCAGCTCACCTCCAGCGGGAGTAATGAACGAGCAGTACTTC.

The chain recombines TRBV5-5 with TRBJ1-2; D remains unclear. Germline assignment: CDR1 SGHKS and CDR2 YYEKEE (reference sequence). V lost 0 bases and J 8 bases, leaving 14 bases between the germline ends. This CDR3 has 14 amino acids. In DNA, the CDR3 is TGTGCCAGCAGCTTGGATCGGCAGGTTTGGGGCTACACCTTC. This codes for CASSLDRQVWGYTF.

V gene TRBV5-4 combines with J gene TRBJ2-1; TRBD2 matches at 11 bases. V shed 3 bases and J 4 bases; nucleotides not matched to a gene: 6. CDR3 length: 16 amino acids. Germline V gene sequence: CDR1 SGHNT, CDR2 YYREEE (reference sequence). CDR3 coding DNA: TGTGCCAGCAGCTACCCACCTAGCGGGGGGTACAATGAGCAGTTCTTC. It encodes CASSYPPSGGYNEQFF.

This chain uses TRBV5-6 with TRBJ1-1; D is unclear. Germline V CDR1 and CDR2: SGHDT, YYEEEE. The CDR3 extends over 13 amino acids. Trimming pared 6 bases from V and 1 base from J, leaving 10 bases between. CDR3 nucleotides: TGTGCCAGCATCTCACGGGAGAACACTGAAGCTTTCTTT. As protein: CASISRENTEAFF.

This sequence joins TRBV9 and TRBJ2-3; tentatively, D is TRBD1 or TRBD2 (5 bases each). Germline values: CDR1 SGDLS, CDR2 YYNGEE. There are 14 residues in the CDR3. V was clipped by 5 bases and J by 3 bases, with 13 bases between them. Here the CDR3 reads CASRGRLKTDTQYF. The CDR3 bases are TGTGCCAGCAGGGGACGGCTCAAGACAGATACGCAGTATTTT.

The gene calls are TRBV21-1 and TRBJ1-1; TRBD1, the D gene given by the table, was not confirmed from the DNA. TRBV21-1 is recorded as a pseudogene. The CDR3 contains 14 residues. CDR3 nucleotides: TGTGCCAGCAGCAAAGCGTGGGGGGCCACTGAAGCTTTCTTT. As protein: CASSKAWGATEAFF.

This chain uses TRBV5-1 with TRBJ1-2; TRBD1 might be the D (5 bases). Germline loops: CDR1 SGHRS, CDR2 YFSETQ. CDR3 length: 11 residues. Trimming removed 3 bases from V and 10 bases from J, with 10 bases in between. Written as DNA, the CDR3 is TGCGCCAGCAGCTCCCCAGGGCCCTACACCTTC. It translates to CASSSPGPYTF.

CDR3 protein: CASSGINSYEQYF. CDR3 nucleotide sequence: TGTGCCAGCAGTGGGATAAACTCCTACGAGCAGTACTTC. The rearrangement links TRBV25-1 to TRBJ2-7, with unresolved D. CDR3 length: 13 amino acids. Per germline, CDR1 MGHDK and CDR2 SYGVNS. Trimming left V 4 bases short and J 0 bases short, with 7 bases between.

This clonotype was seen more than once but under ten times. V and J are TRBV5-1 and TRBJ1-1; 7 positions agree with TRBD1. The germline V gene encodes CDR1 SGHRS and CDR2 YFSETQ. V trimming: 2 bases; J trimming: 3 bases; junction bases outside the gene matches: 4. The CDR3 covers 14 residues. CDR3 DNA sequence: TGCGCCAGCAGCTTAAGGGGGCGCGACACTGAAGCTTTCTTT. Translating gives CASSLRGRDTEAFF.

This clonotype was counted ten times or more. The chain recombines TRBV6-1 with TRBJ2-7, with 9 bases that match TRBD1. With 10 bases clipped from V and 2 bases from J, the junction kept 9 bases outside the gene matches. Germline CDR1 is MNHNS and CDR2 is SASEGT. The CDR3 loop spans 14 amino acids. The CDR3 coding sequence is TGTGCCACCCCGGGACAGGGCGCTGCCTACGAGCAGTACTTC. Residues: CATPGQGAAYEQYF.

This clonotype was seen more than once but under ten times. Germline is not matched at one junction end, which may reflect a read error. CDR3 sequence (DNA): TGTGCCTGGAGTGACCCGGGACTAGCGGAAGTGCTGAACTTC. Translated: CAWSDPGLAEVLNF. V gene TRBV30 combines with J gene TRBJ2-7, with 11 bases identical to TRBD2. The germline CDR1 and CDR2 sequences are GTSNPN and SVGIG (reference sequence). This CDR3 spans 14 amino acids. The variable domain in full, completed from reference TRBV30 and TRBJ2-7, reads SQTIHQWPATLVQPVGSPLSLECTVEGTSNPNLYWYRQAAGRGLQLLFYSVGIGQISSEVPQNLSASRPQDRQFILSSKKLLLSDSGFYLCAWSDPGLAEVLNFGPGTRLTVT.

This clonotype was seen more than once but under ten times. The rearrangement joins TRBV3-1 to TRBJ1-3; no clear D. Trimming stripped 4 bases from V and 1 base from J, with 8 bases between. CDR1 and CDR2 from the germline V gene are LGHDT and YNNKEL (reference sequence). The CDR3 is made up of 14 amino acids. The CDR3 DNA is TGTGCCAGCAGCCCTTCCTGGTCTGGAAACACCATATATTTT. The encoded protein is CASSPSWSGNTIYF.

In this sample, this clonotype turned up a few times. This chain joins TRBV6-5 and TRBJ1-2, with 7 bases aligning to TRBD1. The CDR3 contains 11 residues. V shed 8 bases, J shed 8 bases, and the junction held 5 bases outside the gene matches. Germline V gives CDR1 MNHEY, CDR2 SVGAGI. The CDR3 here is CASRQGEGYTF. The CDR3 coding sequence is TGTGCCAGCCGACAGGGTGAGGGCTACACCTTC.